These 31 T cell receptor beta chains were sequenced from one sample in a study of Graves' ophthalmopathy and Graves' hyperthyroidism (dated by TCRdb to between 2017 and 2018). Sequenced on an Illumina HiSeq 2000. TCR beta CDR3 regions were amplified from RNA transcripts for repertoire sequencing. The first round of RT-PCR was done with HTBI primers and the Qiagen OneStep RT-PCR kit, and was followed by a second round of multiplex PCR, then size selection and purification. TCRdb reworked the public reads: Q25 trimming with fastp, MiXCR clone assembly, productive beta chains retained. One record per CDR3 amino acid sequence lists the most common genes and DNA. This sample lists hundreds of thousands of distinct CDR3 sequences; 20% to 25% were detected once. The ten top clones hold approximately 7% of the sample. The sample was peripheral blood. These TCRs come from a woman between 18 and 29 years old with stable Graves' hyperthyroidism. Some clones in this sample may be carry-over from other donors' samples. Donor details come from another sample of the same person, matched by shared clones.

This chain uses TRBV5-1 with TRBJ2-2, with 7 bases fitting TRBD1. The V segment lost 3 bases and the J segment 6 bases; nucleotides outside the gene matches: 5. Germline V gives CDR1 SGHRS, CDR2 YFSETQ. The CDR3 spans 14 residues. DNA for the CDR3: TGCGCCAGCAGCTCCCTGACAGGGCCCGGGGAGCTGTTTTTT. The encoded protein is CASSSLTGPGELFF.

The V gene is TRBV5-5, the J gene TRBJ1-5, with 8 bases matching TRBD1. The CDR3 spans 16 residues. With 1 base clipped from V and 3 bases from J, the junction kept 6 bases outside the gene matches. Germline V gives CDR1 SGHKS, CDR2 YYEKEE (reference sequence). The CDR3, as DNA: TGTGCCAGCAGCTTGAAGACAGGGGCCCTCAATCAGCCCCAGCATTTT. Translated: CASSLKTGALNQPQHF.

In its sample, this clonotype was seen once. The chain recombines TRBV9 with TRBJ2-5; D is perhaps TRBD2 (6 bases). V dropped 0 bases and J dropped 3 bases, with 9 bases sitting between them. The V gene's germline CDR1 is SGDLS and CDR2 YYNGEE. The CDR3 sequence is 14 residues long. The CDR3 region is CASSVGVAEETQYF. For the CDR3, the DNA is TGTGCCAGCAGCGTAGGAGTAGCGGAAGAGACCCAGTACTTC.

Ten or more counts support this clonotype. This chain uses TRBV12-3 or TRBV12-4 with TRBJ1-5; D is unresolved. CDR3 length: 14 amino acids. V was shortened by 3 bases and J by 9 bases, with 15 bases between the two germline ends. CDR3 coding DNA: TGTGCCAGCAGTTTTCCCTGGGTTCAGTGGCCCCAGCATTTT. This translates into CASSFPWVQWPQHF.

This clonotype was found many times. The chain joins TRBV29-1 to TRBJ1-2; D is ambiguous. Germline-derived CDR1 and CDR2 are SQVTM and ANQGSEA. V gave up 3 bases and J gave up 4 bases, with 3 bases separating them. The CDR3 has 10 residues. The CDR3, as DNA: TGCAGCGTTGATAGCTATGGCTACACCTTC. As protein: CSVDSYGYTF.

The gene calls are TRBV25-1 and TRBJ1-1, with no clear D. The V gene's germline CDR1 is MGHDK and CDR2 SYGVNS. The CDR3 contains 13 residues. The germline V and J ends were trimmed by 0 bases and 1 base, with 3 bases remaining between them. The CDR3 loop reads CASSEYTNTEAFF. In nucleotides, the CDR3 is TGTGCCAGCAGTGAATACACGAACACTGAAGCTTTCTTT.

This clonotype appeared many times. The chain employs TRBV7-2 and TRBJ2-2; 7 bases agree with TRBD2. V lost 2 bases and J lost 0; bases outside the gene matches: 15. The CDR3 extends over 20 amino acids. Per germline, CDR1 SGHTA and CDR2 FQGNSA. Here the CDR3 reads CASSLPPGWRAGANTGELFF. The CDR3 DNA reads TGTGCCAGCAGCTTACCCCCAGGTTGGAGGGCGGGAGCGAACACCGGGGAGCTGTTTTTT.

The table lists this clonotype with many counts. V and J are TRBV10-3 and TRBJ1-6; D gene uncertain. The CDR3 totals 16 residues. V was pared by 4 bases and J by 6 bases, with 16 bases between. CDR1 is ENHRY and CDR2 is SYGVKD in the germline V gene. CDR3 coding DNA: TGTGCCATCAGTGTTGACGGAGCGGCCAGTAATTCACCCCTCCACTTT. Encoded protein: CAISVDGAASNSPLHF.

CDR3 sequence reads: CASSLQGGENTEAFF. CDR3 bases: TGTGCCAGCAGCTTACAGGGAGGGGAGAACACTGAAGCTTTCTTT. This chain connects TRBV7-9 to TRBJ1-1, with D possibly being TRBD1 (5 bases). The V and J ends lost 2 bases and 1 base respectively, with 11 bases between them. The CDR3 consists of 15 residues. The V gene's germline CDR1 is SEHNR and CDR2 FQNEAQ (reference sequence).

At least ten counts were recorded for this clonotype. This chain joins TRBV28 and TRBJ2-7; 9 nucleotides agree with TRBD1. This CDR3 spans 15 amino acids. Trimming removed 4 bases from V and 4 bases from J; junction bases left unmatched: 8. Per the germline V gene, CDR1 is MDHEN and CDR2 is SYDVKM. The CDR3 loop reads CASSYPDRGGYEQYF. The DNA for the CDR3 is TGTGCCAGCAGTTACCCGGACAGGGGCGGGTACGAGCAGTACTTC.

This clonotype was counted ten times or more. The chain has TRBV12-3 or TRBV12-4 and TRBJ1-6, with D hard to call. This CDR3 contains 15 residues. Trimming pared 3 bases from V and 4 bases from J, leaving 10 bases between. DNA for the CDR3: TGTGCCAGCAGTTTTCGCCAACCTTATAATTCACCCCTCCACTTT. Protein sequence: CASSFRQPYNSPLHF.

A remark on this clonotype: This may be a read error, as it is one base from a much larger clone. The chain is built from TRBV7-8 and TRBJ2-7, with D maybe TRBD2 (5 bases). Germline V gene sequence: CDR1 SGHVS, CDR2 FQNEAQ. This CDR3 region has 11 residues. Trimming took 5 bases from V and 7 from J, leaving 9 bases between them. CDR3 nucleotide sequence: TGTGCCAGCAGCCTCGGGGAGGAGCAGTACTTC. Translated: CASSLGEEQYF.

This clonotype appeared a single time. Given a much more abundant clone one base away, this may be a read error. V usage is TRBV6-5 and J usage is TRBJ1-6; no firm D call. This CDR3 is 15 amino acids long. Germline loops: CDR1 MNHEY, CDR2 SVGAGI. The CDR3 region has the DNA TGTGCCAGCAGTTACCAGGCGGTCTATAATTCACCCCTCCGCTTT. Protein sequence: CASSYQAVYNSPLRF.

In the case of this clonotype: The junction departs from germline at one end; a sequencing error may be responsible. The chain couples TRBV14 to TRBJ2-2, with a weak D call TRBD2 (5 bases). The CDR3 extends over 11 amino acids. Germline loops: CDR1 SGHDN, CDR2 FVKESK. The CDR3 sequence is CASPLDGELLF. CDR3 DNA: TGTGCCAGCCCCCTTGACGGGGAGCTGTTGTTT.

This clonotype came up many times. The gene calls are TRBV29-1 and TRBJ1-5, with a weak D call TRBD1 (5 bases). V was clipped by 4 bases and J by 0 bases, with 10 bases between them. This CDR3 has 14 amino acids. The V gene's germline CDR1 is SQVTM and CDR2 ANQGSEA. The CDR3 spells CSVVEGNSNQPQHF. The CDR3 nucleotides read TGCAGCGTTGTTGAGGGGAATAGCAATCAGCCCCAGCATTTT.

This clonotype has ten or more counts. The J gene is TRBJ1-4, the V gene TRBV5-1; no clear D. V was shortened by 1 base and J by 8 bases, with 21 bases between the two germline ends. Per the germline V gene, CDR1 is SGHRS and CDR2 is YFSETQ. The CDR3 covers 17 residues. The CDR3 bases are TGCGCCAGCAGCTTGTTGTCCAGGCCCGACGGTACAGAAAAACTGTTTTTT. Translation: CASSLLSRPDGTEKLFF.

This clonotype has only one observation. CDR3 DNA sequence: TGTGCCAGCAGCTTACGGGGGCGCGGGGGGAACTACGAGCAGTACTTC. It encodes CASSLRGRGGNYEQYF. V usage is TRBV7-6 and J usage is TRBJ2-7, with 8 positions matching TRBD2. Per germline, CDR1 SGHVS and CDR2 FNYEAQ. This CDR3 is built from 16 residues. The J segment lost 3 bases and the V segment lost 2 bases, leaving 9 bases of the junction unmatched.

The table lists this clonotype with a count of one. The chain carries TRBV6-5 and TRBJ1-1; D is possibly TRBD1 (5 bases). V was clipped by 2 bases and J by 4 bases, with 17 bases between them. The CDR3 sequence is 16 residues long. The germline V gene has CDR1 MNHEY and CDR2 SVGAGI. CDR3: CASSYSPPGWGTEAFF. For the CDR3, the DNA is TGTGCCAGCAGTTACAGCCCCCCAGGGTGGGGCACTGAAGCTTTCTTT.

This rearrangement joins TRBV12-5 to TRBJ1-3; D unresolved. CDR1 LGHNT and CDR2 FRNRAP come from the germline V gene. The CDR3 extends over 15 amino acids. The germline V and J ends were trimmed by 6 bases and 6 bases, with 18 bases remaining between them. CDR3 nucleotide sequence: TGTGCTAGTGGCCCGGTTGAAGGCGGTACAAACACCATATATTTT. Translated, it gives CASGPVEGGTNTIYF. Based on the CDR3 plus reference TRBV12-5 and TRBJ1-3, the full variable domain is DARVTQTPRHKVTEMGQEVTMRCQPILGHNTVFWYRQTMMQGLELLAYFRNRAPLDDSGMPKDRFSAEMPDATLATLKIQPSEPRDSAVYFCASGPVEGGTNTIYFGEGSWLTVV.

The sample holds many counts of this clonotype. The gene calls are TRBV6-1 and TRBJ1-5; 8 bases agree with TRBD1. The CDR3 sequence is 13 residues long. The germline CDR1 and CDR2 sequences are MNHNS and SASEGT. The trim removed 6 bases at V and 6 bases at J, leaving 4 bases unmatched. The CDR3 DNA is TGTGCCAGCAGCGGACAGGGCGGTCAGCCCCAGCATTTT. Translating gives CASSGQGGQPQHF.

This clonotype was seen a handful of times. The chain carries TRBV14 and TRBJ2-7, with TRBD1 matching over 7 bases. Germline assignment: CDR1 SGHDN and CDR2 FVKESK. Unmatched junction bases numbered 7, after V lost 5 bases and J lost 9 bases. This CDR3 contains 12 residues. Here the CDR3 DNA reads TGTGCCAGCAGCGTCGACAGGGTCGTGCAGTACTTC. Translated, it gives CASSVDRVVQYF.

This clonotype was detected many times. CDR3 region: CASGLDRGYGYTF. The CDR3 region has the DNA TGTGCTAGTGGCCTAGACAGAGGCTATGGCTACACCTTC. This rearrangement joins TRBV12-5 to TRBJ1-2, with D possibly TRBD1 on 5 matching bases. CDR1 and CDR2 from the germline V gene are LGHNT and FRNRAP. V lost 6 bases and J lost 4, with 12 bases in between. CDR3 length equals 13 residues.

A few counts support this clonotype. The chain joins TRBV5-1 to TRBJ1-1, with TRBD1 matching over 9 bases. V lost 3 bases and J lost 0; bases outside the gene matches: 3. CDR1 is SGHRS and CDR2 is YFSETQ in the germline V gene. There are 15 residues in the CDR3. The CDR3 DNA reads as TGCGCCAGCAGCTCGGGACAGGGTGTGAACACTGAAGCTTTCTTT. Protein product: CASSSGQGVNTEAFF.

This chain links TRBV29-1 with TRBJ2-3; 10 bases are a match to TRBD1. The V gene end was trimmed by 5 bases and the J gene end by 6 bases; junction bases not matched to a gene: 8. CDR3 length equals 14 residues. In germline, CDR1 is SQVTM, CDR2 ANQGSEA. The CDR3 loop reads CSVIGTGAPDTQYF. The CDR3 region has the DNA TGCAGCGTTATCGGGACAGGGGCCCCGGATACGCAGTATTTT.

This clonotype appeared a few times. The chain uses TRBV6-1 and TRBJ1-2; D not certain. CDR1 and CDR2 from the germline V gene are MNHNS and SASEGT. V lost 3 bases to trimming and J lost 3 bases, with 14 bases between them. This CDR3 contains 15 residues. The CDR3, as DNA: TGTGCCAGCAGTGACGACAAAAATGGGTACTATGGCTACACCTTC. It yields the protein CASSDDKNGYYGYTF.

The chain has TRBV27 and TRBJ2-7; unclear D gene. The CDR3 runs to 16 residues. V was clipped by 5 bases and J by 3 bases, with 20 bases between them. Germline lookup yields CDR1 MNHEY and CDR2 SMNVEV (reference sequence). CDR3 loop: CASSNKYGRRRYEQYF. CDR3 nucleotides: TGTGCCAGCAGTAATAAGTACGGACGGCGGCGCTACGAGCAGTACTTC.

The chain employs TRBV28 and TRBJ2-5; D is perhaps TRBD2 (6 bases). Germline values: CDR1 MDHEN, CDR2 SYDVKM. The CDR3 loop spans 16 amino acids. V dropped 1 base and J dropped 5 bases, with 17 bases sitting between them. DNA of the CDR3: TGTGCCAGCAGTTTATTCGGGACTTCTCGTGGGGAGACCCAGTACTTC. This translates into CASSLFGTSRGETQYF.

There are a few counts of this clonotype. The chain joins TRBV7-3 to TRBJ2-2, with unresolved D. This CDR3 has 12 residues. CDR1 and CDR2 (germline): SGHTA, FQGTGA. V lost 5 bases to trimming and J lost 6 bases, with 7 bases between them. The CDR3 DNA is TGTGCCAGCAGCGGAACGGCCGGGGAGCTGTTTTTT. Translated: CASSGTAGELFF.

This clonotype was detected many times. One junction end disagrees with the germline gene, perhaps due to a read error. V and J are TRBV6-1 and TRBJ1-5; D ambiguous. This CDR3 contains 13 residues. CDR1 and CDR2 (germline): MNHNS, SASEGT. As DNA, the CDR3 is TGTGCCGGCAGTGAATCTGGGTTTCAGCCCCAGCATTTT. Residues: CAGSESGFQPQHF.

This chain links TRBV20-1 with TRBJ2-7; a possible D gene is TRBD2 (5 bases). Germline CDR1 is DFQATT and CDR2 is SNEGSKA (reference sequence). The CDR3 sequence is 14 residues long. V was shortened by 3 bases and J by 3 bases, with 15 bases between the two germline ends. The CDR3 DNA sequence: TGCAGTGCTAGGCGAAGACCCGGGGACTACGAGCAGTACTTC. Amino acids: CSARRRPGDYEQYF.

This clonotype was observed many times. This sequence joins TRBV20-1 and TRBJ2-7, with D unclear. Germline-derived CDR1 and CDR2 are DFQATT and SNEGSKA (reference sequence). The ends were cut back, 1 base at V and 0 bases at J, with 13 bases in the middle. The CDR3 runs to 15 residues. The CDR3 here is CSARGVGSPSYEQYF. As DNA, the CDR3 is TGCAGTGCTAGAGGGGTCGGGTCCCCCTCCTACGAGCAGTACTTC.